The 32 T cell receptor beta chains given below trace back to one sample, sequenced in a study of CD8+CD57+ T cells in acquired aplastic anemia. Genomic DNA constituted the template upon which TCR beta VDJ and CDR3 profiling was performed. MiXCR, applied by TCRdb to the reads, yields one record per CDR3 protein. The sample lists about 180,000 distinct CDR3 sequences, approximately 49% occurring once. The material sequenced was sorted CD4+, CD8+, or CD8+CD57+ T cells (not recorded which) from PBMCs. These receptors were collected from a human donor in good health.

In its sample, this clonotype was seen many times. This rearrangement joins TRBV20-1 to TRBJ1-6; D possibly corresponds to TRBD1 (5 bases). V was clipped by 0 bases and J by 1 base, with 7 bases between them. CDR3 length equals 15 residues. Germline V gives CDR1 DFQATT, CDR2 SNEGSKA (reference sequence). CDR3 coding DNA: TGCAGTGCTAGAGAGCAGGGATCCTATAATTCACCCCTCCACTTT. It codes for CSAREQGSYNSPLHF.

This clonotype has only a few counts. The chain is built from TRBV30 and TRBJ2-1; 8 bases agree with TRBD2. CDR1 is GTSNPN, CDR2 SVGIG, per germline (reference sequence). There are 15 residues in the CDR3. The V segment lost 0 bases and the J segment 9 bases; nucleotides outside the gene matches: 10. CDR3 nucleotide sequence: TGTGCCTGGAGTGTATCCGGGAGGGTCTACGGTGAGCAGTTCTTC. Translating gives CAWSVSGRVYGEQFF.

This clonotype was observed many times. The rearrangement uses TRBV6-1 and TRBJ1-3; tentative D call: TRBD1 (5 bases). Between the trimmed V and J ends, which lost 5 bases and 7 bases, there was a span of 12 bases. CDR3 length equals 13 residues. Germline V CDR1 and CDR2: MNHNS, SASEGT. The CDR3 reads CASSQGFRNTIYF. In nucleotides, the CDR3 is TGTGCCAGCAGTCAGGGCTTCAGGAACACCATATATTTT.

This clonotype was recorded at least ten times. This chain joins TRBV4-2 and TRBJ1-5, with D maybe TRBD1 (5 bases). Deletions cut 6 bases from V and 5 bases from J, with 26 bases between. Germline V lookup: CDR1 LGHNA, CDR2 YNFKEQ. The CDR3 runs 18 residues. CDR3 sequence reads: CASRRRGSRTGWDQPQHF. The CDR3 DNA sequence: TGTGCCAGCAGGCGGCGGGGCTCCAGGACGGGGTGGGATCAGCCCCAGCATTTT.

This clonotype appeared many times. The V and J genes are TRBV12-3 or TRBV12-4 and TRBJ2-1; the match to TRBD2 covers 10 bases. The CDR3 totals 16 residues. V was clipped by 5 bases and J by 8 bases; unmatched bases: 12. CDR3 DNA: TGTGCCAGCAGTGCTAGGCTAGCGGGAGTGGGGTATGAGCAGTTCTTC. The encoded protein is CASSARLAGVGYEQFF.

The V and J genes are TRBV20-1 and TRBJ2-7, with 11 bases fitting TRBD1. The ends lost 1 base at V and 5 bases at J; junction bases unmatched: 4. CDR3 length equals 14 residues. Germline CDR1 reads DFQATT; CDR2 reads SNEGSKA (reference sequence). CDR3 DNA: TGCAGTGCTAGAGGGACAGGGGGCACGGACGAGCAGTACTTC. It encodes CSARGTGGTDEQYF.

This clonotype was found a few times. One base away lies a much larger clone, so this may be a sequencing read error. The chain has TRBV7-2 and TRBJ2-5; tentative D call: TRBD2 (5 bases). This CDR3 has 14 residues. Trimming removed 0 bases from V and 4 bases from J, with 9 bases in between. Per germline, CDR1 SGHTA and CDR2 FQGNSA. The CDR3 DNA is TGTGCCAGCAGCTTAGCGGGAGCTGGAGAGACCCAGTACTTC. It encodes CASSLAGAGETQYF.

In this sample, this clonotype turned up a few times. The gene calls are TRBV15 and TRBJ2-7; 8 nucleotides align to TRBD1. Germline V gene sequence: CDR1 LNHNV, CDR2 YYDKDF (reference sequence). The CDR3 has 15 amino acids. V gave up 0 bases and J gave up 3 bases; unmatched junction bases: 4. CDR3 sequence: CATSRDTTGVYEQYF. CDR3 DNA: TGTGCCACCAGCAGAGATACGACAGGGGTCTACGAGCAGTACTTC.

A note on this clonotype: Since a much larger clone is just one base distant, this may be a read error. V is TRBV6-1 and J is TRBJ2-7; D is perhaps TRBD1 (6 bases). Germline V CDR1 and CDR2: MNHNS, SASEGT. The CDR3 has 15 amino acids. The CDR3 nucleotides read TGTGTCAGCAGTATCCCCGGGACACCCCTCGTCGAGCAGTACTTC. This sequence encodes CVSSIPGTPLVEQYF.

The table lists this clonotype with many counts. The rearrangement links TRBV6-2 or TRBV6-3 to TRBJ2-3, with D maybe TRBD2 (5 bases). Trimming left V 0 bases short and J 1 base short, with 11 bases between. Germline values: CDR1 MNHEY, CDR2 SVGEGT. CDR3 size: 16 residues. CDR3 protein: CASSYSGWGGTDTQYF. In nucleotides, the CDR3 is TGTGCCAGCAGTTACTCTGGCTGGGGAGGCACAGATACGCAGTATTTT.

Concerning this clonotype: The conserved phenylalanine or tryptophan normally closing the CDR3 is absent here, so this likely arose from a read error. The chain links TRBV18 to TRBJ2-5; D call uncertain. The CDR3 is made up of 15 amino acids. With 3 bases removed from V and 1 base from J, the gap between germline ends came to 12 bases. CDR1 and CDR2 from the germline V gene are KGHSH and LQKENI. The CDR3 nucleotides are TGTGCCAGCTCACCCAGCCTGGGATCCCAAGAGACCCAGTACCTC. This codes for CASSPSLGSQETQYL.

The chain has TRBV28 and TRBJ1-1; TRBD1 is a possible D gene (5 bases). The germline V gene has CDR1 MDHEN and CDR2 SYDVKM. The CDR3 runs to 13 residues. Trimming cost V 10 bases and J 5 bases, with 17 bases left between them. The CDR3 reads CANGPGGVTEAFF. CDR3 sequence (DNA): TGTGCCAACGGCCCGGGGGGAGTGACTGAAGCTTTCTTT. Using reference TRBV28 and TRBJ1-1 for the parts outside the CDR3, the full variable domain is DVKVTQSSRYLVKRTGEKVFLECVQDMDHENMFWYRQDPGLGLRLIYFSYDVKMKEKGDIPEGYSVSREKKERFSLILESASTNQTSMYLCANGPGGVTEAFFGQGTRLTVV.

The V call is TRBV20-1, the J call TRBJ1-5; 9 nucleotides line up with TRBD1. Trimming cost V 3 bases and J 0 bases; bases outside gene matches: 6. The CDR3 has 16 amino acids. Germline V gene sequence: CDR1 DFQATT, CDR2 SNEGSKA (reference sequence). DNA for the CDR3: TGCAGTGCTAGGGACAGGGGCGAGGCTAGCAATCAGCCCCAGCATTTT. It specifies CSARDRGEASNQPQHF.

In its sample, this clonotype was seen many times. V gene TRBV7-9 combines with J gene TRBJ2-1; no reliable D call. The length of the CDR3 is 11 residues. Germline CDR1 and CDR2: SEHNR and FQNEAQ (reference sequence). Trimming shortened V by 6 bases and J by 8 bases, and 8 bases separated the two germline ends. CDR3 region: CASRKAYEQFF. CDR3 in DNA: TGTGCCAGCAGAAAGGCGTATGAGCAGTTCTTC.

The chain employs TRBV24-1 and TRBJ2-3; 13 bases are a match to TRBD2. The CDR3 loop spans 16 amino acids. Per the germline V gene, CDR1 is KGHDR and CDR2 is SFDVKD. J lost 4 bases, V lost 4 bases, and 4 bases had no gene match. The CDR3 loop is CATSEPGLAGPDTQYF. The CDR3 nucleotides are TGTGCCACCAGTGAACCGGGACTAGCGGGACCAGATACGCAGTATTTT.

The V gene is TRBV29-1, the J gene TRBJ2-2; D unresolved. The CDR3 runs 10 residues. Germline loops: CDR1 SQVTM, CDR2 ANQGSEA. Trimming shortened V by 5 bases and J by 7 bases, and 5 bases separated the two germline ends. The CDR3 DNA follows: TGCAGCGTTTTCGGCGGGGAGCTGTTTTTT. It is translated as CSVFGGELFF.

Of note for this clonotype: At one end, the junction sequence differs from germline, possibly due to a read error. This chain connects TRBV2 to TRBJ2-3; TRBD1 agrees at 10 bases. CDR1 and CDR2 (germline): SNHLY, FYNNEI. The CDR3 loop spans 16 amino acids. The DNA of the CDR3 is TGTGTCAGCAGTCCAATATACGACAGGGGGCAAGATACGCAGTATTTT. Protein: CVSSPIYDRGQDTQYF.

The genes are TRBV10-2 and TRBJ2-7; no clear D. The CDR3 spans 13 residues. In germline, CDR1 is WSHSY, CDR2 SAAADI. With 0 bases removed from V and 3 bases from J, the gap between germline ends came to 6 bases. CDR3 in amino acids: CASSESTDYEQYF. In nucleotides, the CDR3 is TGCGCCAGCAGTGAGTCGACGGACTACGAGCAGTACTTC.

V is TRBV12-3 or TRBV12-4 and J is TRBJ2-7; the D call may be TRBD1 or TRBD2 (5 bases each). This CDR3 has 11 residues. V shed 6 bases and J shed 11 bases, with 14 bases lying between them. The CDR3 is CASSLRDGEYF. CDR3 DNA: TGTGCCAGCAGCCTCCGGGACGGCGAGTACTTC.

Notes on this clonotype: Possible read error: a much larger clone is one base away. The chain is built from TRBV7-6 and TRBJ2-1; the D is unclear. Germline CDR1 is SGHVS and CDR2 is FNYEAQ. The CDR3 runs 15 residues. This CDR3 reads CASSLDFSPGNEQLF. The CDR3 bases are TGTGCCAGCAGCTTAGACTTCTCCCCTGGAAATGAGCAGCTCTTC.

This chain connects TRBV20-1 to TRBJ1-2, with D possibly TRBD1 on 5 matching bases. CDR3 length: 16 residues. Germline CDR1 and CDR2: DFQATT and SNEGSKA (reference sequence). Trimming took 2 bases from V and 4 from J, leaving 20 bases between them. The CDR3 region is CSARQDNQLPLYGYTF. The CDR3 DNA reads as TGCAGTGCTAGACAGGACAACCAATTGCCCCTCTATGGCTACACCTTC.

This clonotype has just a few counts. The chain couples TRBV6-1 to TRBJ1-2, with TRBD1 matching over 8 bases. The V gene's germline CDR1 is MNHNS and CDR2 SASEGT. The CDR3 has 14 amino acids. J gave up 6 bases and V 7 bases, and 10 bases lay outside the gene matches. Here the CDR3 reads CASTWDRSGDGYTF. The CDR3, as DNA: TGTGCCAGCACCTGGGACAGGAGCGGGGATGGCTACACCTTC.

The rearrangement joins TRBV15 to TRBJ2-7, with D perhaps TRBD1 (7 bases). The V end was cut by 2 bases, the J end by 5 bases, with 16 bases between. Germline V gene data show CDR1 as LNHNV and CDR2 as YYDKDF (reference sequence). The CDR3 covers 15 residues. The CDR3 coding sequence is TGTGCCACCAGCAGATTCGAGGCGGGACAGAACGAGCAGTACTTC. This encodes CATSRFEAGQNEQYF. The whole variable domain, filled in from reference TRBV15 and TRBJ2-7, reads DAMVIQNPRYQVTQFGKPVTLSCSQTLNHNVMYWYQQKSSQAPKLLFHYYDKDFNNEADTPDNFQSRRPNTSFCFLDIRSPGLGDTAMYLCATSRFEAGQNEQYFGPGTRLTVT.

This clonotype was seen many times. The V and J genes are TRBV20-1 and TRBJ1-5; D gene uncertain. Per germline, CDR1 DFQATT and CDR2 SNEGSKA (reference sequence). V dropped 6 bases and J dropped 1 base, with 10 bases sitting between them. This CDR3 comprises 13 residues. The CDR3 region is CSARIASNQPQHF. CDR3 DNA: TGCAGTGCAAGGATAGCAAGCAATCAGCCCCAGCATTTT.

The chain joins TRBV19 to TRBJ1-1, with D unclear. Germline CDR1 LNHDA, CDR2 SQIVND (reference sequence). V was trimmed by 2 bases and J by 7 bases, leaving 8 bases between them. The CDR3 length is 12 residues. CDR3 sequence: CASSIWESEAFF. The CDR3 bases are TGTGCCAGTAGTATATGGGAGAGTGAAGCTTTCTTT.

This clonotype was seen ten or more times. This chain uses TRBV19 with TRBJ2-1, with TRBD2 matching 12 bases. Unmatched junction bases numbered 9, after V lost 9 bases and J lost 9 bases. This CDR3 has 14 amino acids. From germline, CDR1 is LNHDA and CDR2 SQIVND (reference sequence). The CDR3 protein is CASNQTSGGSEQFF. For the CDR3, the DNA is TGTGCCAGCAACCAGACTAGCGGGGGATCTGAGCAGTTCTTC.

CDR3 DNA: TGCGCCAGCAGCACATCAGTCGGAGAGCCCCAGCATTTT. This sequence encodes CASSTSVGEPQHF. V usage is TRBV10-2 and J usage is TRBJ1-5; D gene unclear. V dropped 6 bases and J dropped 8 bases, with 14 bases sitting between them. Germline CDR1 is WSHSY and CDR2 is SAAADI. The CDR3 loop spans 13 amino acids.

The sample holds many counts of this clonotype. The gene calls are TRBV9 and TRBJ1-2; D not resolved. Germline lookup yields CDR1 SGDLS and CDR2 YYNGEE. The V gene lost 0 bases and the J gene lost 1 base, with 1 base spanning the gap. CDR3 length: 12 residues. This CDR3 reads CASSVGNYGYTF. The CDR3 DNA follows: TGTGCCAGCAGCGTAGGTAACTATGGCTACACCTTC.

The chain has TRBV19 and TRBJ1-4; 7 positions match TRBD1. Unmatched junction bases numbered 2, after V lost 1 base and J lost 6 bases. This CDR3 spans 14 amino acids. Germline V gene lookup returns CDR1 LNHDA and CDR2 SQIVND (reference sequence). The CDR3 bases are TGTGCCAGTAGTATAGGCCAGGGGGATGAAAAACTGTTTTTT. Protein product: CASSIGQGDEKLFF.

About this clonotype itself: A much bigger clone sits one base away, suggesting this may be a read error. The chain combines TRBV5-4 with TRBJ2-2; maybe TRBD2 (5 bases). CDR1 and CDR2 from the germline V gene are SGHNT and YYREEE (reference sequence). CDR3 length equals 14 residues. The CDR3 DNA reads as TGTGCCAGCAGCTTCGGGCTGAACACCGGGGAGCTGCTTTTT. Protein product: CASSFGLNTGELLF.

The genes are TRBV19 and TRBJ1-5, with D unresolved. This CDR3 has 14 residues. Germline values: CDR1 LNHDA, CDR2 SQIVND (reference sequence). Trimming left V 5 bases short and J 1 base short, with 9 bases between. The CDR3 region has the DNA TGTGCCAGTAGTCCCCCTCAGAGCAATCAGCCCCAGCATTTT. It translates to CASSPPQSNQPQHF.

This clonotype was observed at least ten times. The chain has TRBV19 and TRBJ1-2; D remains unclear. Trimming removed 1 base at V and 7 bases at J, with 10 bases between. The germline V gene has CDR1 LNHDA and CDR2 SQIVND (reference sequence). The CDR3 contains 13 residues. CDR3 residues: CASSIAGSPGYTF. The CDR3, as DNA: TGTGCCAGTAGTATAGCCGGGTCTCCTGGCTACACCTTC.